This TCR beta chain was found in a study of T cells expressing NK-cell markers. Across the study: Just one sequenced donor of eight was HCMV-seronegative, while seven were seropositive. Findings and caveats of the study: Top CD8+ clonotypes included the dominant CD3+CD56+NKG2C+ clonotypes in 5 or 6 donors.

Notes on this clonotype: Its antigen is as yet unknown.

In generating TCR beta cDNA, 5'RACE template switching with UMIs was used. TCRdb re-called the 5' RACE reads, yielding one record per CDR3 amino acid sequence without DNA. This listing includes about 440,000 distinct CDR3 sequences. This CDR3 region has 11 residues. Per germline, CDR1 KGHSH and CDR2 LQKENI. Sequenced material: blood T cells: a sorted CD56 or NKG2C T cell subset, CD4+ or CD8+ T cells, or bulk PBMC T cells (not recorded which). The sequence derives from a woman aged 18 to 75 in good health. This chain uses TRBV18 with TRBJ1-2. CDR3 sequence reads: CASSSEYGYTF.